The TCR beta chain described here comes from a study of T cell responses to AZD1222 COVID-19 vaccine. Study-wide points: Sampled repertoires all dated from after the peak T cell response. At 160-218 and 743-854, vaccine-associated CD4 TCRs were dominant, and they spanned spike. Regions left unmutated in variants are reportedly the target of nearly half of spike-specific TCRs.

Sequenced by immunoSEQ multiplex PCR; TCRdb stores in-frame clones only, minus some. The sample records 100,000 to 150,000 clones, 75% to 85% being singletons. For this clone: The antigen remains unidentified.

Germline-derived CDR1 and CDR2 are SEHNR and FQNEAQ (reference sequence). CDR3 length: 13 residues. Trimming pared 5 bases from V and 1 base from J, leaving 7 bases between. Sequenced material: peripheral blood, taken 28 days after the second AZD1222 dose. V is TRBV7-9 and J is TRBJ2-3, with D unresolved. The source is an adult who received the AZD1222 COVID-19 vaccine. As DNA, the CDR3 is TGTGCCAGCAGCCACGATGGCACAGATACGCAGTATTTT. This gives the protein CASSHDGTDTQYF.